The 8 T cell receptor beta chains below come from one sample, sequenced in a study of cytomegalovirus exposure and HLA in healthy donors (dated by TCRdb to 2016 to 2017). Libraries were prepared through the immunoSEQ multiplex PCR assay. For the multiplex PCR, a mixture combining 60 forward primers for TCR Vbeta segments and 13 reverse primers for TCR Jbeta segments was used. As stored in TCRdb, this immuneACCESS dataset retains in-frame rearrangements with V and J assigned. A fraction of the clones does not appear; measured against another copy, unresolved V genes explain less than half of the discrepancy, and the remainder lacks a known reason. Within this sample are 150,000 to 200,000 clones, with over 60% of them counted one time only. The ten largest clones represent 1.5% to 2% of the sample. The sample consisted of PBMCs. All receptors derive from a woman aged 25 to 45 in good health and CMV-seronegative.

The chain employs TRBV9 and TRBJ2-3; 8 bases are shared with TRBD2. Germline V CDR1 and CDR2: SGDLS, YYNGEE. The CDR3 totals 16 residues. V trimming: 2 bases; J trimming: 2 bases; junction bases outside the gene matches: 7. The CDR3 bases are TGTGCCAGCAGCGTTACCGGGGGGGCCGCCACAGATACGCAGTATTTT. Translated, it gives CASSVTGGAATDTQYF.

V and J are TRBV27 and TRBJ2-2; 10 positions match TRBD1. This CDR3 is built from 19 residues. Per the germline V gene, CDR1 is MNHEY and CDR2 is SMNVEV (reference sequence). V lost 3 bases and J lost 5; bases outside the gene matches: 15. CDR3 region: CASSLDKTSGTGATGELFF. The CDR3 DNA follows: TGTGCCAGCAGTTTGGATAAAACTTCCGGGACAGGGGCTACCGGGGAGCTGTTTTTT.

This chain joins TRBV27 and TRBJ2-3; D not certain. Germline V gene data show CDR1 as MNHEY and CDR2 as SMNVEV (reference sequence). The germline V and J ends were trimmed by 7 bases and 0 bases, with 23 bases remaining between them. The CDR3 has 18 amino acids. This chain's CDR3 is CASNRIAGVFSSTDTQYF. The CDR3 DNA is TGTGCCAGCAATCGGATCGCAGGCGTATTCTCTAGCACAGATACGCAGTATTTT.

A word on this clone: One end of the junction fails to match germline, which may point to a read error. The chain carries TRBV18 and TRBJ1-2; TRBD1 matches at 9 bases. Germline values: CDR1 KGHSH, CDR2 LQKENI. CDR3 length: 16 amino acids. The CDR3 DNA reads as TGTGCCAGCTCGCCACCGGACAGGGGCAACTTCTATGGCTACACCTTC. Protein: CASSPPDRGNFYGYTF.

V gene TRBV14 combines with J gene TRBJ1-6; no reliable D call. The CDR3 sequence is 17 residues long. Germline V gene data show CDR1 as SGHDN and CDR2 as FVKESK. Trimming removed 0 bases from V and 3 bases from J, with 12 bases in between. The CDR3 sequence: CASSQDGESYYNSPLHF. CDR3 DNA sequence: TGTGCCAGCAGCCAAGATGGGGAGTCTTACTATAATTCACCCCTCCACTTT.

In its sample, this clone was seen once. The chain employs TRBV29-1 and TRBJ2-3; the D gene is possibly TRBD2 (6 bases). V was pared by 3 bases and J by 3 bases, with 13 bases between. CDR1 and CDR2 from the germline V gene are SQVTM and ANQGSEA. There are 14 residues in the CDR3. The CDR3 reads CSVEGGKGTDTQYF. In DNA form, the CDR3 reads TGCAGCGTTGAGGGGGGAAAGGGTACAGATACGCAGTATTTT.

V gene TRBV5-4 combines with J gene TRBJ2-7; 13 nucleotides agree with TRBD2. J lost 3 bases, V lost 1 base, and 4 bases had no gene match. The CDR3 is 16 residues long. Germline loops: CDR1 SGHNT, CDR2 YYREEE (reference sequence). The DNA for the CDR3 is TGTGCCAGCAGCTTGAAGGGGACTAGCGGGATCTACGAGCAGTACTTC. Its protein product is CASSLKGTSGIYEQYF.

Points on this clone: The junction departs from the called germline gene at one end, perhaps through a read error. The chain couples TRBV25-1 to TRBJ1-2, with D uncertain. Germline-derived CDR1 and CDR2 are MGHDK and SYGVNS. The CDR3 covers 13 residues. DNA of the CDR3: TGTGCCAGCAGTGAGTCGGGGATCGATGGCTACCCCTTC. Protein sequence: CASSESGIDGYPF.